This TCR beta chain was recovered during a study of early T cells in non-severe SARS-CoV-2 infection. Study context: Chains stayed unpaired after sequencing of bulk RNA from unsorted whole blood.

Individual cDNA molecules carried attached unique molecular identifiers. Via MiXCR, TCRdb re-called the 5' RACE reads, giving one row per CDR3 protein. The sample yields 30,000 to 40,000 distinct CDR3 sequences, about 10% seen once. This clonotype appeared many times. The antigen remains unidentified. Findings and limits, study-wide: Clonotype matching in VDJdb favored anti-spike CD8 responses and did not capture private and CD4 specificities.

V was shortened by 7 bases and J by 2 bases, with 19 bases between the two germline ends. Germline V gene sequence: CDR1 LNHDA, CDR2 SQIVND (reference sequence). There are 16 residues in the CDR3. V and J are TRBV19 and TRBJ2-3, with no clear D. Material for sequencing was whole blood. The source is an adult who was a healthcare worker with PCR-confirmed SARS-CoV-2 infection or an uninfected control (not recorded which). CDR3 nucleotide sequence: TGTGCCAGTACCCTCAGCCGGGTAGGGTACACAGATACGCAGTATTTT. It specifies CASTLSRVGYTDTQYF.